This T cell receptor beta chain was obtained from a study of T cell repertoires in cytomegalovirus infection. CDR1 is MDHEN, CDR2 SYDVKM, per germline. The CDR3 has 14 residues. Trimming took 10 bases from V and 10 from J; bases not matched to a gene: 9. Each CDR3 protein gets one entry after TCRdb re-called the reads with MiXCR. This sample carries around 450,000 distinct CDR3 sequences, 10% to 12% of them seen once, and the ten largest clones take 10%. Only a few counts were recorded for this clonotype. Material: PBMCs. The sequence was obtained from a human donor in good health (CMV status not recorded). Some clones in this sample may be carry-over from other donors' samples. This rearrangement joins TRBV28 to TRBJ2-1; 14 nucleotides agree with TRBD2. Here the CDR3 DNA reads TGTGCCACTACTGGACTAGCGGGAGGAGGAGAGCAGTTCTTC. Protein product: CATTGLAGGGEQFF.